Below, 32 T cell receptor beta chains from the same sample are listed, as sequenced in a study of blood T cells in healthy people across ages. Together with a sample-barcoded 5' primer, a J-beta primer mix was included in a second PCR lasting about 6 to 11 cycles. Via MiXCR, TCRdb re-called the 5' RACE reads, giving one row per CDR3 protein. The sample shows about 800,000 distinct CDR3 sequences, 20% to 25% of them seen only once. These same data were also listed under a study on T cells of mothers and their children.

Sequenced sample: blood. Every receptor here comes from a boy aged 5-17 years in good health.

This clonotype was counted a few times. The V and J genes are TRBV7-8 and TRBJ1-4; unclear D gene. CDR3 length: 15 residues. With 1 base removed from V and 5 bases from J, the gap between germline ends came to 11 bases. Per germline, CDR1 SGHVS and CDR2 FQNEAQ. The CDR3: CASSLGRVRNEKLFF. The CDR3 bases are TGTGCCAGCAGCTTAGGGAGGGTTCGGAATGAAAAACTGTTTTTT.

This clonotype was observed a handful of times. The V gene is TRBV11-2, the J gene TRBJ2-6; possibly TRBD2 for D (6 bases). The V end was cut by 5 bases, the J end by 0 bases, with 11 bases between. Germline V gene data show CDR1 as SGHAT and CDR2 as FQNNGV. The CDR3 totals 16 residues. CDR3 DNA sequence: TGTGCCAGCAGCGACGGGACTTTCTCTGGGGCCAACGTCCTGACTTTC. It translates to CASSDGTFSGANVLTF.

This chain uses TRBV11-2 with TRBJ1-1, with D unclear. V was shortened by 0 bases and J by 4 bases, with 6 bases between the two germline ends. In germline, CDR1 is SGHAT, CDR2 FQNNGV. The CDR3 totals 13 residues. In DNA form, the CDR3 reads TGTGCCAGCAGCTTAGATTTGGGCACTGAAGCTTTCTTT. Its translation is CASSLDLGTEAFF. Full variable domain (remainder filled in from reference TRBV11-2 and TRBJ1-1): EAGVAQSPRYKIIEKRQSVAFWCNPISGHATLYWYQQILGQGPKLLIQFQNNGVVDDSQLPKDRFSAERLKGVDSTLKIQPAKLEDSAVYLCASSLDLGTEAFFGQGTRLTVV.

The chain combines TRBV7-2 with TRBJ1-2; tentatively, D is TRBD1 (5 bases). Germline V lookup: CDR1 SGHTA, CDR2 FQGNSA. Trimming took 4 bases from V and 8 from J, leaving 17 bases between them. The CDR3 sequence is 14 residues long. This chain's CDR3 is CASSSRQPRGGYTF. As DNA, the CDR3 is TGTGCCAGCAGCTCCAGACAGCCCCGGGGAGGCTACACCTTC.

The CDR3 loop reads CASSYSRTGTDGYTF. CDR3 DNA: TGTGCCAGCAGTTACTCACGGACAGGGACGGATGGCTACACCTTC. The genes are TRBV6-6 and TRBJ1-2, with TRBD1 identical over 8 bases. The CDR3 covers 15 residues. Germline CDR1 is MNHNY and CDR2 is SVGAGI (reference sequence). Trimming cost V 0 bases and J 6 bases; bases outside gene matches: 6.

About this clonotype: The DNA is left out, because the CDR3 cannot be placed on it with certainty; the CDR3 is given as TCRdb lists it. This rearrangement joins TRBV29-1 to TRBJ1-2. The CDR3 region is 13 residues in length, termini included. Germline CDR1 reads SQVTM; CDR2 reads ANQGSEA. CDR3 loop: CSAGGSGPYGCTF.

Only a few counts were recorded for this clonotype. This chain joins TRBV28 and TRBJ2-7; possibly TRBD2 for D (6 bases). Germline loops: CDR1 MDHEN, CDR2 SYDVKM. This CDR3 region has 15 residues. Trimming removed 5 bases from V and 0 bases from J, with 14 bases in between. Here the CDR3 reads CASSPRESISYEQYF. CDR3 sequence (DNA): TGTGCCAGCAGTCCCCGGGAGAGCATCTCCTACGAGCAGTACTTC.

A few counts support this clonotype. The V and J genes are TRBV12-3 or TRBV12-4 and TRBJ2-7; D remains unclear. The CDR3 spans 12 residues. With 6 bases removed from V and 5 bases from J, the gap between germline ends came to 11 bases. CDR3 nucleotide sequence: TGTGCCAGCAGCCCAGACCCCAACGAGCAGTACTTC. Translated: CASSPDPNEQYF.

This sequence joins TRBV6-5 and TRBJ2-4; 7 positions match TRBD1. The germline V gene encodes CDR1 MNHEY and CDR2 SVGAGI. The CDR3 is 13 residues long. V shed 6 bases, J shed 7 bases, and the junction held 6 bases outside the gene matches. As DNA, the CDR3 is TGTGCCAGCAGCCGTGACAGGGAGAACATTCAGTACTTC. Its translation is CASSRDRENIQYF.

In nucleotides, the CDR3 is TGTGCCAGCAGACCGACAGGGCCCTCCGGCGAGCAGTACTTC. Its translation: CASRPTGPSGEQYF. V and J are TRBV27 and TRBJ2-7; TRBD1 matches at 7 bases. Germline V gene lookup returns CDR1 MNHEY and CDR2 SMNVEV (reference sequence). Germline trimming cut 6 bases from V and 6 bases from J; bases unmatched to any gene: 11. This CDR3 contains 14 residues.

The rearrangement uses TRBV29-1 and TRBJ2-7; 12 nucleotides line up with TRBD1. There are 13 residues in the CDR3. CDR1 is SQVTM, CDR2 ANQGSEA, per germline. V shed 6 bases, J shed 7 bases, and the junction held 7 bases outside the gene matches. DNA of the CDR3: TGCAGCGTGAGGGACAGGGGGCTTAGAGAGCAGTACTTC. It translates to CSVRDRGLREQYF.

In this sample, this clonotype turned up a few times. The chain uses TRBV20-1 and TRBJ1-2; D possibly corresponds to TRBD1 (5 bases). Trimming stripped 5 bases from V and 6 bases from J, with 16 bases between. This CDR3 contains 13 residues. Per germline, CDR1 DFQATT and CDR2 SNEGSKA (reference sequence). The CDR3 protein is CSAVSGTVHGYTF. The DNA of the CDR3 is TGCAGTGCTGTTTCCGGGACGGTACATGGCTACACCTTC.

V is TRBV11-2 and J is TRBJ1-1, with 7 nucleotides matching TRBD1. V gave up 5 bases and J gave up 4 bases; unmatched junction bases: 10. CDR1 and CDR2 from the germline V gene are SGHAT and FQNNGV. CDR3 size: 15 residues. The CDR3 DNA is TGTGCCAGCAGCCTCCACGGGCAGGGGGGCACTGAAGCTTTCTTT. This sequence encodes CASSLHGQGGTEAFF. Supplemented by reference TRBV11-2 and TRBJ1-1, the full variable domain reads EAGVAQSPRYKIIEKRQSVAFWCNPISGHATLYWYQQILGQGPKLLIQFQNNGVVDDSQLPKDRFSAERLKGVDSTLKIQPAKLEDSAVYLCASSLHGQGGTEAFFGQGTRLTVV.

This clonotype was seen only a few times. At one end, the junction sequence differs from germline, possibly due to a read error. The chain couples TRBV7-7 to TRBJ2-6, with TRBD1 as a possible D gene (6 bases). From germline, CDR1 is SSHAT and CDR2 FNYEAQ (reference sequence). This CDR3 is 17 amino acids long. The CDR3 bases are TGTGCTAGCAGCCCTGGGACACCCTACTCTGGGGCCAACGTCCTGACTTTC. Translating it yields CASSPGTPYSGANVLTF.

This clonotype was detected a few times. The chain employs TRBV20-1 and TRBJ2-7, with 10 positions matching TRBD2. Trimming removed 6 bases from V and 1 base from J; junction bases left unmatched: 9. The CDR3 loop spans 15 amino acids. From germline, CDR1 is DFQATT and CDR2 SNEGSKA (reference sequence). CDR3 protein: CSARRASGRSYEQYF. CDR3 DNA sequence: TGCAGTGCCCGAAGGGCTAGCGGGAGATCCTACGAGCAGTACTTC.

V usage is TRBV7-2 and J usage is TRBJ2-5; D uncertain. The J call is uncertain, as TRBJ2-7 better fits the DNA end. Looked up from germline, CDR1 is SGHTA and CDR2 is FQGNSA. The CDR3 is 14 residues long. The CDR3 loop is CASSLGYDAYEQYF. Written as DNA, the CDR3 is TGTGCCAGCAGCTTAGGATACGACGCCTACGAGCAGTACTTC.

The rearrangement links TRBV5-1 to TRBJ2-3, with D hard to call. CDR1 is SGHRS, CDR2 YFSETQ, per germline. This CDR3 contains 13 residues. The V gene lost 4 bases and the J gene lost 5 bases, with 11 bases spanning the gap. The CDR3 sequence: CASSEAIVDTQYF. The CDR3 DNA follows: TGCGCCAGCAGCGAGGCCATAGTAGATACGCAGTATTTT.

The chain joins TRBV28 to TRBJ2-6, with 8 nucleotides matching TRBD1. Germline assignment: CDR1 MDHEN and CDR2 SYDVKM. The J segment lost 0 bases and the V segment lost 8 bases, leaving 12 bases of the junction unmatched. This CDR3 has 18 amino acids. In DNA form, the CDR3 reads TGTGCCAGCTCATCTCCGACAGGGGTTAGCTCTGGGGCCAACGTCCTGACTTTC. Amino acid sequence: CASSSPTGVSSGANVLTF.

Only a few counts were recorded for this clonotype. The chain recombines TRBV29-1 with TRBJ2-1, with no clear D. V was clipped by 3 bases and J by 8 bases, with 8 bases between them. The CDR3 covers 11 residues. Germline CDR1 reads SQVTM; CDR2 reads ANQGSEA. CDR3 amino acids: CSVEPRDEQFF. The CDR3 bases are TGCAGCGTTGAGCCCAGAGATGAGCAGTTCTTC.

Concerning this clonotype itself: This is likely a read error, given that the CDR3 carries no conserved phenylalanine or tryptophan at its end. The J gene is TRBJ2-7, the V gene TRBV7-2; weak D call: TRBD1 (6 bases). The CDR3 length is 13 residues. The V gene lost 4 bases and the J gene lost 3 bases, with 10 bases spanning the gap. CDR1 and CDR2 from the germline V gene are SGHTA and FQGNSA. CDR3 nucleotide sequence: TGTGCCAGCAGCTATGCACAGGGCTACGAGCAGTACTCC. This codes for CASSYAQGYEQYS.

Written as DNA, the CDR3 is TGTGCCAGCCGGGACCCAGATTCACCCCTCCACTTT. This translates into CASRDPDSPLHF. The chain employs TRBV27 and TRBJ1-6, with a possible D match to TRBD1 (5 bases). The CDR3 has 12 amino acids. V lost 8 bases and J lost 8, with 10 bases in between. Germline values: CDR1 MNHEY, CDR2 SMNVEV (reference sequence).

This clonotype was observed a handful of times. The rearrangement joins TRBV28 to TRBJ2-5; a possible D gene is TRBD1 (5 bases). The J call is uncertain, as TRBJ2-7 better fits the DNA end. This CDR3 contains 14 residues. Germline CDR1 MDHEN, CDR2 SYDVKM. The CDR3, as DNA: TGTGCCAGCAGTTTGTATGGGGCAAGATACGAGCAGTACTTC. Encoded protein: CASSLYGARYEQYF.

The chain recombines TRBV7-6 with TRBJ1-1, with D maybe TRBD1 (5 bases). The V end lost 0 bases, the J end lost 11 bases, and 13 bases lay between the germline ends. Germline CDR1 and CDR2: SGHVS and FNYEAQ. CDR3 length: 13 amino acids. The DNA of the CDR3 is TGTGCCAGCAGCTTAGCGGTCACCGGGGCGGCTTTCTTT. It is translated as CASSLAVTGAAFF.

The chain recombines TRBV5-5 with TRBJ1-2, with D uncertain. This CDR3 spans 15 amino acids. V gave up 6 bases and J gave up 2 bases, with 17 bases separating them. CDR1 is SGHKS and CDR2 is YYEKEE in the germline V gene (reference sequence). The CDR3 coding sequence is TGTGCCAGCATGGACCACAGCAGAACCAACTATGGCTACACCTTC. Translated: CASMDHSRTNYGYTF.

This clonotype was seen a handful of times. The chain combines TRBV5-1 with TRBJ2-1; D perhaps matches TRBD1 (6 bases). The CDR3 sequence is 14 residues long. V lost 4 bases and J lost 9, with 17 bases in between. Germline V lookup: CDR1 SGHRS, CDR2 YFSETQ. CDR3: CASSPELHRAEQFF. Here the CDR3 DNA reads TGCGCCAGCAGCCCGGAACTCCACAGGGCTGAGCAGTTCTTC.

The table lists this clonotype with many counts. J is TRBJ2-7 and V is TRBV20-1; D possibly uses TRBD1 or TRBD2 (5 bases each). Between the trimmed V and J ends, which lost 1 base and 2 bases, there was a span of 15 bases. The CDR3 runs to 15 residues. The germline gives CDR1 DFQATT, CDR2 SNEGSKA (reference sequence). CDR3 in amino acids: CSARVPGTSAYEQYF. In DNA, the CDR3 is TGCAGTGCTAGAGTCCCCGGGACCTCCGCCTACGAGCAGTACTTC.

This clonotype has more than one count but fewer than ten. The chain recombines TRBV12-3 or TRBV12-4 with TRBJ2-3; the match to TRBD2 covers 9 bases. The CDR3 totals 16 residues. The trim removed 5 bases at V and 4 bases at J, leaving 10 bases unmatched. In DNA form, the CDR3 reads TGTGCCAGCAGTCGACCACTAGCGGGTCTGTCAGATACGCAGTATTTT. Translating gives CASSRPLAGLSDTQYF.

Here the CDR3 reads CASGRAAGQVEKLFF. The CDR3 nucleotides are TGTGCCAGCGGGCGGGCAGCTGGGCAAGTCGAAAAACTGTTTTTT. This chain uses TRBV28 with TRBJ1-4; no reliable D call. The length of the CDR3 is 15 residues. The V gene lost 8 bases and the J gene lost 8 bases, with 21 bases spanning the gap. Germline CDR1 is MDHEN and CDR2 is SYDVKM.

This clonotype was detected only once. The chain recombines TRBV7-7 with TRBJ2-7, with TRBD1 matching 11 bases. The CDR3 has 15 residues. Germline assignment: CDR1 SSHAT and CDR2 FNYEAQ (reference sequence). The ends lost 4 bases at V and 8 bases at J; junction bases unmatched: 10. The CDR3 spells CASSSWTGGYHKQYF. The DNA of the CDR3 is TGTGCCAGCAGCTCCTGGACAGGGGGCTACCACAAGCAGTACTTC.

A single count supports this clonotype. The chain couples TRBV6-5 to TRBJ2-1; tentatively, D is TRBD1 (6 bases). The CDR3 covers 13 residues. Trimming removed 2 bases from V and 8 bases from J, with 10 bases in between. CDR1 MNHEY and CDR2 SVGAGI come from the germline V gene. The CDR3 DNA is TGTGCCAGCAGTTACGCGACAGGTTATGAGCAGTTCTTC. Its protein product is CASSYATGYEQFF.

V and J are TRBV29-1 and TRBJ2-5; no firm D call. The DNA end lines up better with TRBJ2-7; the J call may be wrong. CDR1 SQVTM and CDR2 ANQGSEA come from the germline V gene. The CDR3 is made up of 12 amino acids. The CDR3 nucleotides read TGCAGCGTTGACACTTCGGGCTACGAGCAGTACTTC. Translation: CSVDTSGYEQYF.

The CDR3 bases are TGTGCCAGCCGAGAGAGGACAGGGCCCTACGAGCAGTACTTC. As protein: CASRERTGPYEQYF. The V gene is TRBV2, the J gene TRBJ2-7, with 8 bases identical to TRBD1. V dropped 8 bases and J dropped 2; count of bases not matched to a gene: 8. CDR1 and CDR2 from the germline V gene are SNHLY and FYNNEI. This CDR3 has 14 residues.